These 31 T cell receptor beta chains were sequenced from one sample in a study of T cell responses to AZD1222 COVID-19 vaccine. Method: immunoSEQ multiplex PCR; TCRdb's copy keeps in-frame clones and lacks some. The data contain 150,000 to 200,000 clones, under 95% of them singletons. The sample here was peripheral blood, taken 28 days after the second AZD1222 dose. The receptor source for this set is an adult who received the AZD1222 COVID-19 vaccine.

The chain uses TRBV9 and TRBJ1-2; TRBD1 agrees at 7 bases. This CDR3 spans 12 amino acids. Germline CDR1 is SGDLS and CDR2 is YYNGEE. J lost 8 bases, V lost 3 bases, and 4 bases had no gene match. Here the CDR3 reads CASSGTGEGYTF. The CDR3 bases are TGTGCCAGCAGCGGAACAGGGGAAGGCTACACCTTC.

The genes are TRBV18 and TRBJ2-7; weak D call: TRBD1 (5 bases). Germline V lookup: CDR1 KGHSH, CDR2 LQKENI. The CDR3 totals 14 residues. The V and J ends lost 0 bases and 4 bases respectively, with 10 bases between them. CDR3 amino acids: CASSPPSGKYEQYF. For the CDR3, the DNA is TGTGCCAGCTCACCACCGTCAGGGAAGTACGAGCAGTACTTC.

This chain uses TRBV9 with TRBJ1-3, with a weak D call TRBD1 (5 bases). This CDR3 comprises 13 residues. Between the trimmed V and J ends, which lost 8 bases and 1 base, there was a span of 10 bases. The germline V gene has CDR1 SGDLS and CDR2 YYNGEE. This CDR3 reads CASQGVSGNTIYF. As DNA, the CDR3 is TGTGCCAGTCAGGGTGTATCTGGAAACACCATATATTTT.

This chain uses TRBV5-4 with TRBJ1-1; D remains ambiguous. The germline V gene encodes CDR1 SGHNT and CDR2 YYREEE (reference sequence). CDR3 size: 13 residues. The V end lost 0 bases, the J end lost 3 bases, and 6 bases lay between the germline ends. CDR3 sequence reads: CASSLGQHTEAFF. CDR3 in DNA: TGTGCCAGCAGCTTGGGCCAACACACTGAAGCTTTCTTT.

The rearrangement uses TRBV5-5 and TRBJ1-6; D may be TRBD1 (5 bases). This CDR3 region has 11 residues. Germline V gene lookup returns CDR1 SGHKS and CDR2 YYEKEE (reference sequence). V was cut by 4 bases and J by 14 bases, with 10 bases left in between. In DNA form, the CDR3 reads TGTGCCAGCAGCGCGACAGATTCCCTCCACTTT. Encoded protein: CASSATDSLHF. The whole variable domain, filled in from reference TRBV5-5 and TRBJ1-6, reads DAGVTQSPTHLIKTRGQQVTLRCSPISGHKSVSWYQQVLGQGPQFIFQYYEKEERGRGNFPDRFSARQFPNYSSELNVNALLLGDSALYLCASSATDSLHFGNGTRLTVT.

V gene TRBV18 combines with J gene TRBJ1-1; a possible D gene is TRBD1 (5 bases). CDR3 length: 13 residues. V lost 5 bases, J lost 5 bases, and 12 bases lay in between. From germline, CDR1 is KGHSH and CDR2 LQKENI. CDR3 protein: CASSGGRGTEAFF. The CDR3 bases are TGTGCCAGCTCAGGGGGAAGGGGAACTGAAGCTTTCTTT.

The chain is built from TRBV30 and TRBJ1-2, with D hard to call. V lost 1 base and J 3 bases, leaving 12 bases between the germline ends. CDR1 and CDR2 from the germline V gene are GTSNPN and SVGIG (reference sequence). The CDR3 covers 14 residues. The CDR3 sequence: CAWSAQWSYYGYTF. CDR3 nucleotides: TGTGCCTGGAGTGCCCAGTGGAGCTACTATGGCTACACCTTC.

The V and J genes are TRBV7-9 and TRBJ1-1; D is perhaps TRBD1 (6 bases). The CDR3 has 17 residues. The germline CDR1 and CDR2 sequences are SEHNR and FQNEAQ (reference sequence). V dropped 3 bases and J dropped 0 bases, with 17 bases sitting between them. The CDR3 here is CASSFPKTGSMNTEAFF. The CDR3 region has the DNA TGTGCCAGCAGCTTCCCGAAGACAGGATCTATGAACACTGAAGCTTTCTTT.

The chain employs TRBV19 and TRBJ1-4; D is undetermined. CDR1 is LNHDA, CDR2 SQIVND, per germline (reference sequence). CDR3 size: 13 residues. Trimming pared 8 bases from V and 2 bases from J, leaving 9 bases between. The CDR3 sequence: CASPSPTNEKLFF. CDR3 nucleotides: TGTGCCAGTCCCAGTCCCACTAATGAAAAACTGTTTTTT.

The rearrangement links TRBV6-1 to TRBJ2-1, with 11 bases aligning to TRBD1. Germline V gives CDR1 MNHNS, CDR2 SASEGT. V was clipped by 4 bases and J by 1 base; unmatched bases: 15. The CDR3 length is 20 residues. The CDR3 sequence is CASSGGRTGGSDRSYNEQFF. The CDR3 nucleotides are TGTGCCAGCAGTGGGGGAAGGACAGGGGGCTCGGATAGATCCTACAATGAGCAGTTCTTC.

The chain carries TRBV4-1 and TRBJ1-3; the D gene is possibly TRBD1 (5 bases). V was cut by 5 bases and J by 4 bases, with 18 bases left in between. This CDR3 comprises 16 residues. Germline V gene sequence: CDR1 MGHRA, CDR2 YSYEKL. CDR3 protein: CASSSPQGIRGNTIYF. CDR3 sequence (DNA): TGCGCCAGCAGCTCTCCCCAGGGAATCCGAGGAAACACCATATATTTT.

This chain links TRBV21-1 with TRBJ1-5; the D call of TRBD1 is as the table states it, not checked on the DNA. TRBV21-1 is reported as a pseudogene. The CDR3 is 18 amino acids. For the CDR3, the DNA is TGTGCCAGCAGCGCGACAGGGGAACGGGTAGATAGCAATCAGCCCCAGCATTTT. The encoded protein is CASSATGERVDSNQPQHF.

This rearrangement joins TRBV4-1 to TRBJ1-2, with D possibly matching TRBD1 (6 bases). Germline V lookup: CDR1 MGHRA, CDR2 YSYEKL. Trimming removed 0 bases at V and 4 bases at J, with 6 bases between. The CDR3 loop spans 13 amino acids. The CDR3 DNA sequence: TGCGCCAGCAGCCAAGACAGGGGCTATGGCTACACCTTC. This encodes CASSQDRGYGYTF.

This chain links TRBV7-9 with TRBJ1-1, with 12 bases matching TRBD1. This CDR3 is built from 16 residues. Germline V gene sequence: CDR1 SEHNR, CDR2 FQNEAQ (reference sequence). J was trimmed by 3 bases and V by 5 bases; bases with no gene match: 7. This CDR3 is CASSLGDRGQDTEAFF. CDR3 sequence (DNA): TGTGCCAGCAGCCTTGGGGACAGGGGGCAGGACACTGAAGCTTTCTTT.

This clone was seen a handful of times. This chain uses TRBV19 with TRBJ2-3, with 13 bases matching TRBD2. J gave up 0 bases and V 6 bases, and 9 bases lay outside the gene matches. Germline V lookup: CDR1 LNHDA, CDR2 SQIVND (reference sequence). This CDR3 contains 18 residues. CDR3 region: CASRPRGLAGVSTDTQYF. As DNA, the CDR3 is TGTGCCAGTAGGCCAAGAGGACTAGCGGGGGTAAGCACAGATACGCAGTATTTT. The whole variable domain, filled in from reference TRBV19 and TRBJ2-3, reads DGGITQSPKYLFRKEGQNVTLSCEQNLNHDAMYWYRQDPGQGLRLIYYSQIVNDFQKGDIAEGYSVSREKKESFPLTVTSAQKNPTAFYLCASRPRGLAGVSTDTQYFGPGTRLTVL.

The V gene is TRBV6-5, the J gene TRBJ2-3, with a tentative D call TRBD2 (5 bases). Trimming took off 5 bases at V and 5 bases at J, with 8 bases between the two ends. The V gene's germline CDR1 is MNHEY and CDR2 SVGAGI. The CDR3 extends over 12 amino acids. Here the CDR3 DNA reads TGTGCCAGCAGTCCGGCGGGAGATACGCAGTATTTT. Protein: CASSPAGDTQYF.

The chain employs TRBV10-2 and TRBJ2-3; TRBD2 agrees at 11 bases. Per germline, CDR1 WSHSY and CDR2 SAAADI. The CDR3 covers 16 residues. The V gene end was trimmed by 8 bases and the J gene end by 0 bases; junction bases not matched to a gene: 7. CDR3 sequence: CASEASGGPSTDTQYF. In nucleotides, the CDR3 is TGCGCCAGCGAAGCTAGCGGGGGGCCTAGCACAGATACGCAGTATTTT.

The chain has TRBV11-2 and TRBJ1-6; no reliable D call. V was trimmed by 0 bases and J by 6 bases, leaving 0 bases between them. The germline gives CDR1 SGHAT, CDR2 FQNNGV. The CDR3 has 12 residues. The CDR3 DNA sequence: TGTGCCAGCAGCTTAGATAATTCACCCCTCCACTTT. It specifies CASSLDNSPLHF.

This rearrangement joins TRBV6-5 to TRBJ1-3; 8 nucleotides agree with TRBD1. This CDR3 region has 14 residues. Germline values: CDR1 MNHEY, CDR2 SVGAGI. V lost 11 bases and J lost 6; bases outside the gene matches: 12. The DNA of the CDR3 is TGTGCCGTTCAGGAGGACAGGGCATCAAACACCATATATTTT. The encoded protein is CAVQEDRASNTIYF.

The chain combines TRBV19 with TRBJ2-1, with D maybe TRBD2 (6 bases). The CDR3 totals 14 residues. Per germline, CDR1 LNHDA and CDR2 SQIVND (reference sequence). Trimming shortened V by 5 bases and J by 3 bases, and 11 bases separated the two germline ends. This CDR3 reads CASSLRGLYNEQFF. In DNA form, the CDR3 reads TGTGCCAGTAGTCTACGGGGACTCTACAATGAGCAGTTCTTC.

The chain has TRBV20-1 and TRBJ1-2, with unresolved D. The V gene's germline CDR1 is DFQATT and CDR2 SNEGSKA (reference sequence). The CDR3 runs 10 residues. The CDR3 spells CSTENYGYTF. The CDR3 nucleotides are TGCAGCACTGAGAACTATGGCTACACCTTC.

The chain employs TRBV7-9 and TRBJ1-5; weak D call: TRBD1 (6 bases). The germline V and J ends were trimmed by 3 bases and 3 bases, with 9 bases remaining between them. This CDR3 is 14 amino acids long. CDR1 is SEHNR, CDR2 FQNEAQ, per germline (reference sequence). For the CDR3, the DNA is TGTGCCAGCAGCTTTGGGGGGCCCAATCAGCCCCAGCATTTT. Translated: CASSFGGPNQPQHF.

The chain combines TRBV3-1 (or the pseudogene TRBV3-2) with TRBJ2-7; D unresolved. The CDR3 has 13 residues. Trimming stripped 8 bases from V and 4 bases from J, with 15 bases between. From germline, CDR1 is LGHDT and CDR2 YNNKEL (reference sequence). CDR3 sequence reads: CASGRGRGYEQYF. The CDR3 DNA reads TGTGCCAGCGGGCGAGGTCGCGGTTACGAGCAGTACTTC.

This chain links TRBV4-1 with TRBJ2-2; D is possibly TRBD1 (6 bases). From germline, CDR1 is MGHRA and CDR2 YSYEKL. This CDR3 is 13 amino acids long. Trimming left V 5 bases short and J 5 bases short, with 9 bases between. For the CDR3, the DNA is TGCGCCAGCAGCACACAGGGAACCGGGGAGCTGTTTTTT. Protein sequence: CASSTQGTGELFF.

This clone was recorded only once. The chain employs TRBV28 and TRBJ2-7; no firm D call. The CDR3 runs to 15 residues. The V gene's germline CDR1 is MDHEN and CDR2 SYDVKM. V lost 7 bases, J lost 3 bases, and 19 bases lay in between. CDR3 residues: CASNPQSASLYEQYF. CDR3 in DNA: TGTGCCAGCAATCCCCAGTCGGCATCGCTCTACGAGCAGTACTTC.

CDR3 nucleotide sequence: TGTGCCAGCAGTGACGGGGCGGAGGGGTACAATGAGCAGTTCTTC. Translated, it gives CASSDGAEGYNEQFF. The J gene is TRBJ2-1, the V gene TRBV6-4; D may be TRBD2 (6 bases). This CDR3 has 15 amino acids. Germline CDR1 MRHNA, CDR2 SNTAGT. Between the trimmed V and J ends, which lost 2 bases and 4 bases, there was a span of 12 bases.

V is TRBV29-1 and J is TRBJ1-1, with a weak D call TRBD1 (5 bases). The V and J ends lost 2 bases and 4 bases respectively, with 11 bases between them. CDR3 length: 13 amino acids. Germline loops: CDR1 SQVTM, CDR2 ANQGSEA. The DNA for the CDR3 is TGCAGCGTTGAAATGGGGAGGGGCACTGAAGCTTTCTTT. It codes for CSVEMGRGTEAFF.

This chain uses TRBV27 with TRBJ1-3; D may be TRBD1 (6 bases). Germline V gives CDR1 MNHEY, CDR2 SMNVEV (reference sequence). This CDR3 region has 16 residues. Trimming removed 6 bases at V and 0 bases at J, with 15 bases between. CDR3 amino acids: CASRSTGTLSGNTIYF. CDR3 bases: TGTGCCAGCAGGAGTACCGGGACACTCTCTGGAAACACCATATATTTT.

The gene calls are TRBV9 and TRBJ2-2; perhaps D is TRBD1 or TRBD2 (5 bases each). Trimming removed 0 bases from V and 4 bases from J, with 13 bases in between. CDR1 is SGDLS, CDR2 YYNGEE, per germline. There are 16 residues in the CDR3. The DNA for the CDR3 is TGTGCCAGCAGCGTAGCTATGGGGACGGGCACCGGGGAGCTGTTTTTT. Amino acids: CASSVAMGTGTGELFF.

DNA of the CDR3: TGTGCCAGCTCACAGGGGTTACAGACCCAGTACTTC. It specifies CASSQGLQTQYF. The chain employs TRBV5-6 and TRBJ2-5; 7 bases fit TRBD1. Trimming removed 7 bases from V and 6 bases from J; junction bases left unmatched: 6. The CDR3 totals 12 residues. Germline CDR1 is SGHDT and CDR2 is YYEEEE.

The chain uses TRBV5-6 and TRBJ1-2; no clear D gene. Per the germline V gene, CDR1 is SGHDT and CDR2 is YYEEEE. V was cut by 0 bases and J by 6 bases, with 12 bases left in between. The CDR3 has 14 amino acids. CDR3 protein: CASSLDPPRDGYTF. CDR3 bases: TGTGCCAGCAGCTTGGACCCGCCTAGGGATGGCTACACCTTC.